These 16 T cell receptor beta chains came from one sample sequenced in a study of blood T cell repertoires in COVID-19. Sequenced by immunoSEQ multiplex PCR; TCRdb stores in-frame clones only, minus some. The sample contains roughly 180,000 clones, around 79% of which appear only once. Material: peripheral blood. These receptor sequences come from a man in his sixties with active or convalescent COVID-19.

CDR3 amino acids: CASDALRGTGELFF. CDR3 nucleotide sequence: TGTGCCAGTGACGCCCTGAGAGGCACCGGGGAGCTGTTTTTT. The chain couples TRBV19 to TRBJ2-2; D call uncertain. CDR3 size: 14 residues. Germline V CDR1 and CDR2: LNHDA, SQIVND (reference sequence). The V end lost 8 bases, the J end lost 4 bases, and 14 bases lay between the germline ends.

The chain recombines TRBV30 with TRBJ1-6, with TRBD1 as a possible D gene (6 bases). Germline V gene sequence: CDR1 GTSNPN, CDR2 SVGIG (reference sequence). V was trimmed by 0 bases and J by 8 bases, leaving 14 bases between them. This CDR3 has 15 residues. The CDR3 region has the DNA TGTGCCTGGAGTGTGAGCAGGGGCCAAGATTCACCCCTCCACTTT. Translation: CAWSVSRGQDSPLHF.

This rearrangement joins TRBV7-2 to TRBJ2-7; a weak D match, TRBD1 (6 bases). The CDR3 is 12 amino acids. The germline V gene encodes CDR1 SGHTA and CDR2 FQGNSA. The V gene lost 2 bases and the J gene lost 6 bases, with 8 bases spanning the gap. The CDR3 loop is CASSLIQGEQYF. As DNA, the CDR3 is TGTGCCAGCAGCTTAATACAGGGCGAGCAGTACTTC.

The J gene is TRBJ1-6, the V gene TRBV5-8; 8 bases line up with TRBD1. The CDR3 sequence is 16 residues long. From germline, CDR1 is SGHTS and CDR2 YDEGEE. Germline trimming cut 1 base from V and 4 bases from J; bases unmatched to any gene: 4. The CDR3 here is CASSLPGGGYNSPLHF. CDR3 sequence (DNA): TGTGCCAGCAGCTTGCCAGGGGGCGGGTATAATTCACCCCTCCACTTT.

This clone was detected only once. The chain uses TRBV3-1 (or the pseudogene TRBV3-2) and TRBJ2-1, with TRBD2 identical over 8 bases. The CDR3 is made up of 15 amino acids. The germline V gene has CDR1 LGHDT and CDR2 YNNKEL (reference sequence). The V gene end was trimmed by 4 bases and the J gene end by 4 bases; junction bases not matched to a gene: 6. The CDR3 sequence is CASSPGLAQYNEQFF. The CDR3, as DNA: TGTGCCAGCAGCCCCGGACTAGCCCAGTACAATGAGCAGTTCTTC.

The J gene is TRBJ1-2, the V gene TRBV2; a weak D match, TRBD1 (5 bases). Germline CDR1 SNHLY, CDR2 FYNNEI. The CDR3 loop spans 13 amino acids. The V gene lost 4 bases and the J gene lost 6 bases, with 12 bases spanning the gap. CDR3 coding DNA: TGTGCCAGCAGTGCAGACAGATCCCATGGCTACACCTTC. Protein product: CASSADRSHGYTF.

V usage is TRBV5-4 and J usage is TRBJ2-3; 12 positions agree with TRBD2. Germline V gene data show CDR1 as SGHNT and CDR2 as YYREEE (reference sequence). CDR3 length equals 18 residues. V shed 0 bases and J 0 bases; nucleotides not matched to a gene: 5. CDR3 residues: CASSLASGRAASTDTQYF. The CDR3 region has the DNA TGTGCCAGCAGCTTGGCTAGCGGGAGGGCCGCCAGCACAGATACGCAGTATTTT.

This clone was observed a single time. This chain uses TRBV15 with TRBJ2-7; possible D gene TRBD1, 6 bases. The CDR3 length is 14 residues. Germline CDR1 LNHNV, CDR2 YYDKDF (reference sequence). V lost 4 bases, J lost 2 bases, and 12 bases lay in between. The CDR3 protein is CATSKDEGAYEQYF. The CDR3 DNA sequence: TGTGCCACCAGCAAGGATGAGGGGGCCTACGAGCAGTACTTC.

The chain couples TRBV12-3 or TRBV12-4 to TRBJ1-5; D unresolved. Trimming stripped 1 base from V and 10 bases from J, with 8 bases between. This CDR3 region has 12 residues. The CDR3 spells CASSLGRLPQHF. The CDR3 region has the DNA TGTGCCAGCAGTTTAGGCAGACTCCCCCAGCATTTT.

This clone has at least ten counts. In DNA form, the CDR3 reads TGTGCCAGTAGGATACCTAACGGCAATCAGCCCCAGCATTTT. It specifies CASRIPNGNQPQHF. V usage is TRBV19 and J usage is TRBJ1-5; D is ambiguous. The CDR3 has 14 residues. With 6 bases removed from V and 2 bases from J, the gap between germline ends came to 11 bases. Germline CDR1 reads LNHDA; CDR2 reads SQIVND (reference sequence).

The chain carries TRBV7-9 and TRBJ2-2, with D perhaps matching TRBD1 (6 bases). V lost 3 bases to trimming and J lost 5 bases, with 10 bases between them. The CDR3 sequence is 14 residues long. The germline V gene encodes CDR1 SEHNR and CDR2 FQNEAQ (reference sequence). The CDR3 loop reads CASSLGAQTGELFF. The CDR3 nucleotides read TGTGCCAGCAGCTTGGGGGCACAGACCGGGGAGCTGTTTTTT.

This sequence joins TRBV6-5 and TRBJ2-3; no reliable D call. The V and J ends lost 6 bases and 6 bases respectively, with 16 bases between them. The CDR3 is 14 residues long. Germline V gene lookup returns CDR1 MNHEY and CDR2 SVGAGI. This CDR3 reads CASRVTPTRDTQYF. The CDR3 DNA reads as TGTGCCAGCAGAGTTACCCCAACTCGGGATACGCAGTATTTT.

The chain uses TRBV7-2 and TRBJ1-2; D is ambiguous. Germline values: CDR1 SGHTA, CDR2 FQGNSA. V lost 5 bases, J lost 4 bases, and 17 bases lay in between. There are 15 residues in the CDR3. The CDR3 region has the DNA TGTGCCAGCAGCCCGCCGGAGGGTGGTCTCTATGGCTACACCTTC. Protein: CASSPPEGGLYGYTF.

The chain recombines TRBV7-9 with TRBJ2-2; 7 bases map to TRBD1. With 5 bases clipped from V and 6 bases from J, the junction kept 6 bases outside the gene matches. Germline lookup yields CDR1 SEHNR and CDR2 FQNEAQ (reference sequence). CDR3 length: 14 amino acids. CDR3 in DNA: TGTGCCAGCAGCCAACAGGGGAATCCCGGGGAGCTGTTTTTT. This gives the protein CASSQQGNPGELFF. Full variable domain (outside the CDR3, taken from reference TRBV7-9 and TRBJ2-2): DTGVSQNPRHKITKRGQNVTFRCDPISEHNRLYWYRQTLGQGPEFLTYFQNEAQLEKSRLLSDRFSAERPKGSFSTLEIQRTEQGDSAMYLCASSQQGNPGELFFGEGSRLTVL.

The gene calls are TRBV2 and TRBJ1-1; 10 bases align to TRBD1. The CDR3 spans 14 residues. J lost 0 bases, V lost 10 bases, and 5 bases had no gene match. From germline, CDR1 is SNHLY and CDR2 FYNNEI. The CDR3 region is CAIRTGGVNTEAFF. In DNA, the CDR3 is TGTGCCATCAGGACAGGGGGGGTGAACACTGAAGCTTTCTTT.

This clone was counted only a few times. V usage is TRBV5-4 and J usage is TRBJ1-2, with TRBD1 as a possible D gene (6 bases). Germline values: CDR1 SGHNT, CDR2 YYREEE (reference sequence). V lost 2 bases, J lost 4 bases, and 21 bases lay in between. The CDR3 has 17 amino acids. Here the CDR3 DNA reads TGTGCCAGCAGCTTTAATAGGGGAGGGGGGATCGGCTATGGCTACACCTTC. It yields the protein CASSFNRGGGIGYGYTF.